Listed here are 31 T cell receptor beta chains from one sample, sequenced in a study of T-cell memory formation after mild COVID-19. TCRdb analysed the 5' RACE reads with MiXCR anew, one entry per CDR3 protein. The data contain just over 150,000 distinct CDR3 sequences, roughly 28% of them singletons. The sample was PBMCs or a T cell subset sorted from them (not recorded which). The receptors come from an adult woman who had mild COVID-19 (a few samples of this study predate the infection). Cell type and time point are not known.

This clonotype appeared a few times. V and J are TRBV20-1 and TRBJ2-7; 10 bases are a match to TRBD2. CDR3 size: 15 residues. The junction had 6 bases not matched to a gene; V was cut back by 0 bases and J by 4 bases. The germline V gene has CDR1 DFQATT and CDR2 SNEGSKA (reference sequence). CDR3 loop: CSARDSGRSLYEQYF. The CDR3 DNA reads TGCAGTGCTAGAGATAGCGGGAGGTCTTTATACGAGCAGTACTTC.

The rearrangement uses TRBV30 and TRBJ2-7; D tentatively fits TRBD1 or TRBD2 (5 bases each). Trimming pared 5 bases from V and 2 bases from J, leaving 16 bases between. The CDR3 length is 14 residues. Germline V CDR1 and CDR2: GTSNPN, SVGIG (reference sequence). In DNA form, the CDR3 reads TGTGCCTGGGGGGTAGTGGGACGGGCCTACGAGCAGTACTTC. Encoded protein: CAWGVVGRAYEQYF.

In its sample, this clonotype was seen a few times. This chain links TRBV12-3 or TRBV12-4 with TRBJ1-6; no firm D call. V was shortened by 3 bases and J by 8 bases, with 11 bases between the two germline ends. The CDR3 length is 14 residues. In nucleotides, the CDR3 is TGTGCCAGCAGTTTGGAACCTGCGCATTCACCCCTCCACTTT. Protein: CASSLEPAHSPLHF.

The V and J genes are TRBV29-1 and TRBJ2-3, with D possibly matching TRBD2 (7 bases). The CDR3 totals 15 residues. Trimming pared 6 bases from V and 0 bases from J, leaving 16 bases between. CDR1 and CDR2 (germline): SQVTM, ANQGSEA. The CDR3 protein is CSVILAGASTDTQYF. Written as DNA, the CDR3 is TGCAGCGTAATCCTGGCGGGGGCTAGCACAGATACGCAGTATTTT.

The CDR3 DNA follows: TGTGCCAGCAGCTTAGCGCGAAAGGGGGTCACTGAAGCTTTCTTT. It codes for CASSLARKGVTEAFF. This chain links TRBV7-8 with TRBJ1-1; D is perhaps TRBD1 (6 bases). The CDR3 covers 15 residues. CDR1 and CDR2 (germline): SGHVS, FQNEAQ. V lost 0 bases to trimming and J lost 4 bases, with 12 bases between them.

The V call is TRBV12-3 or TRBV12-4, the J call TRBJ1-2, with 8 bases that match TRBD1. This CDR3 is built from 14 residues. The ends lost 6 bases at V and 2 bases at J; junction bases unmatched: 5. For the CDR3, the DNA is TGTGCCAGCAGGGACAGGGTTCAGAACTATGGCTACACCTTC. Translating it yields CASRDRVQNYGYTF.

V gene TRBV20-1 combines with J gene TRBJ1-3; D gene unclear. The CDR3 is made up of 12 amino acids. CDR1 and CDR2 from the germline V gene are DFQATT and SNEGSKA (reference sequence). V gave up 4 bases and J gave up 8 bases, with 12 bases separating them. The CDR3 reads CSATYGVDTIYF. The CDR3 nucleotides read TGCAGTGCTACCTACGGGGTTGACACCATATATTTT.

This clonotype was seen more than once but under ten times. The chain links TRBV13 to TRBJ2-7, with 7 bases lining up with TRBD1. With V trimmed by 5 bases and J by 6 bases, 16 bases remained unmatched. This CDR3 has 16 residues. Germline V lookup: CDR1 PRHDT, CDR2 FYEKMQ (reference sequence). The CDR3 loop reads CASSPEGQRPRGEQYF. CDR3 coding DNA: TGTGCCAGCAGCCCAGAGGGACAGAGACCTAGGGGCGAGCAGTACTTC.

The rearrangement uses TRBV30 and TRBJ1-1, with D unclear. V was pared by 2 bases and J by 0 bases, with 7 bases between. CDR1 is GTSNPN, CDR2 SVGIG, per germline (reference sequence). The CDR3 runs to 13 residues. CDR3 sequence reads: CAWSTGMNTEAFF. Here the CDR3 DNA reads TGTGCCTGGAGTACCGGAATGAACACTGAAGCTTTCTTT.

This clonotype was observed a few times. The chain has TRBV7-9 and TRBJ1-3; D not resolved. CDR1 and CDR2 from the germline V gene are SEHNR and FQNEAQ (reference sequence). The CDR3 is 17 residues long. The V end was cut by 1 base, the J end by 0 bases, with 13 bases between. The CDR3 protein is CASSLGERLGSGNTIYF. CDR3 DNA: TGTGCCAGCAGCTTAGGGGAACGCCTCGGCTCTGGAAACACCATATATTTT.

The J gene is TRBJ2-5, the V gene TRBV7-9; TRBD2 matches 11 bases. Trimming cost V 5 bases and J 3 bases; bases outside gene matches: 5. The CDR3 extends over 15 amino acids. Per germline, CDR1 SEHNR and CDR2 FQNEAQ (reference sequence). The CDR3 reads CASSLLAGGKETQYF. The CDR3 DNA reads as TGTGCCAGCAGCCTTCTAGCGGGGGGAAAAGAGACCCAGTACTTC.

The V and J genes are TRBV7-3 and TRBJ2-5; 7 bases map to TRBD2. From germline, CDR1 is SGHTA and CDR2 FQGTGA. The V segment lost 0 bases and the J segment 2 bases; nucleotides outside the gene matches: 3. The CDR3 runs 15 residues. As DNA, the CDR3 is TGTGCCAGCAGCTTAACTAGCGGGTATCAAGAGACCCAGTACTTC. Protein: CASSLTSGYQETQYF.

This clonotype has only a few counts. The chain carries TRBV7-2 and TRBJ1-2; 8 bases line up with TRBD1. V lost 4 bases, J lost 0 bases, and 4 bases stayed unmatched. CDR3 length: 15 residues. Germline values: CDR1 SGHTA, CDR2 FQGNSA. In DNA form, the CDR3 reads TGTGCCAGCAGCTCCAAGACAGGGGCTAACTATGGCTACACCTTC. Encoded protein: CASSSKTGANYGYTF.

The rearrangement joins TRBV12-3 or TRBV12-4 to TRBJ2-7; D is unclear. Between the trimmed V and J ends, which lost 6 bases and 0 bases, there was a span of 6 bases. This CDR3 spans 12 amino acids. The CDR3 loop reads CASSRNSYEQYF. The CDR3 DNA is TGTGCCAGCAGCAGGAACTCCTACGAGCAGTACTTC.

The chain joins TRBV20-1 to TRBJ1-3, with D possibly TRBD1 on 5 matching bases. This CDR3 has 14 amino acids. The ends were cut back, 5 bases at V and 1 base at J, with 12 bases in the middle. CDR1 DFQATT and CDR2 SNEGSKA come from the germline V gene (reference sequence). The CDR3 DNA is TGCAGTGCTTGGAGGGGCCAATCTGGAAACACCATATATTTT. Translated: CSAWRGQSGNTIYF.

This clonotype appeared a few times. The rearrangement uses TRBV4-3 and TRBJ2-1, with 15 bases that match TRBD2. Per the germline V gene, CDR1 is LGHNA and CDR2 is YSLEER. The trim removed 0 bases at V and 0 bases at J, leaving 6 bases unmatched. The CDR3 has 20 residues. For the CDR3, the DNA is TGCGCCAGCAGCCAAGATCGTCGGACTAGCGGGAGGGCCTCCTACAATGAGCAGTTCTTC. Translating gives CASSQDRRTSGRASYNEQFF.

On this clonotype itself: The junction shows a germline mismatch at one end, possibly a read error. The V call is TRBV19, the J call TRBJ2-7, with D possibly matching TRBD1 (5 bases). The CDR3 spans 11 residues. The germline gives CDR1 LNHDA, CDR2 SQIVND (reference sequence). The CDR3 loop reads CASSNQGSFDF. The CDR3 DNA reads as TGTGCCAGTAGTAACCAGGGAAGTTTTGACTTC.

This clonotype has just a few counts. The CDR3 nucleotides read TGTGCCAGCAGTTACCGGGAGGGAGGGACAGATACGCAGTATTTT. Translated, it gives CASSYREGGTDTQYF. The J gene is TRBJ2-3, the V gene TRBV6-5; 8 nucleotides agree with TRBD2. The germline gives CDR1 MNHEY, CDR2 SVGAGI. CDR3 length: 15 residues. The J segment lost 3 bases and the V segment lost 2 bases, leaving 4 bases of the junction unmatched.

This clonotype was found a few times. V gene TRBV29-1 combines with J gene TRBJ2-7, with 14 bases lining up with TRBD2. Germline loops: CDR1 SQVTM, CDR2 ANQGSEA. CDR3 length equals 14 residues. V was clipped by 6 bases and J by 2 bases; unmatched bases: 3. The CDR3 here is CSVLTSGRAYEQYF. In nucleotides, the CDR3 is TGCAGCGTCCTGACTAGCGGGAGGGCCTACGAGCAGTACTTC.

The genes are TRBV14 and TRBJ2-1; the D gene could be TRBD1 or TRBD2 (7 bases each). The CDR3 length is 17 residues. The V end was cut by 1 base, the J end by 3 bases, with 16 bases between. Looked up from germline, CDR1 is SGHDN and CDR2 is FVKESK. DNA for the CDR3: TGTGCCAGCAGCCAAGGGGGAGGGGGCCTCAACTACAATGAGCAGTTCTTC. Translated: CASSQGGGGLNYNEQFF.

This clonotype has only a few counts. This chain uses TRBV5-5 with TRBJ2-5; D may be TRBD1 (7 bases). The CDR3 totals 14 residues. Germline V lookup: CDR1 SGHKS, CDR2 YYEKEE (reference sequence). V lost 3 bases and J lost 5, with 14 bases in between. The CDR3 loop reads CASSSTGAGETQYF. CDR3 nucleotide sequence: TGTGCCAGCAGCTCTACAGGGGCGGGGGAGACCCAGTACTTC. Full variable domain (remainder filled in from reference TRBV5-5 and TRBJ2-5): DAGVTQSPTHLIKTRGQQVTLRCSPISGHKSVSWYQQVLGQGPQFIFQYYEKEERGRGNFPDRFSARQFPNYSSELNVNALLLGDSALYLCASSSTGAGETQYFGPGTRLLVL.

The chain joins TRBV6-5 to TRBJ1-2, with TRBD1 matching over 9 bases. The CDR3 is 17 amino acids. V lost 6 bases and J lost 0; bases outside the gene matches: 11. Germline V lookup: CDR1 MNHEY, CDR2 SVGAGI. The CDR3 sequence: CASRSGTGWGSNYGYTF. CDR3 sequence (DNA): TGTGCCAGCAGATCTGGGACAGGGTGGGGATCTAACTATGGCTACACCTTC.

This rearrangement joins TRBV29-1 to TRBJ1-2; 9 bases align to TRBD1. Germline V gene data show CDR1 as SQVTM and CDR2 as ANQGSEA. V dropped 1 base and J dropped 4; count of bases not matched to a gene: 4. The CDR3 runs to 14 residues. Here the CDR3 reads CSVEAVTGGYGYTF. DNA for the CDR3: TGCAGCGTTGAAGCGGTGACAGGGGGCTATGGCTACACCTTC. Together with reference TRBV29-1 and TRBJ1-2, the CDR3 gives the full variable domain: SAVISQKPSRDICQRGTSLTIQCQVDSQVTMMFWYRQQPGQSLTLIATANQGSEATYESGFVIDKFPISRPNLTFSTLTVSNMSPEDSSIYLCSVEAVTGGYGYTFGSGTRLTVV.

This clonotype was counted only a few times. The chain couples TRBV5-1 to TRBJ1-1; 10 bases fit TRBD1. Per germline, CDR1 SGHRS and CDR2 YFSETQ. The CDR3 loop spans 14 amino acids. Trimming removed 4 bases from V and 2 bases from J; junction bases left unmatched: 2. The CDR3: CASSRTGGNTEAFF. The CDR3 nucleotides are TGCGCCAGCAGCCGGACAGGGGGAAACACTGAAGCTTTCTTT.

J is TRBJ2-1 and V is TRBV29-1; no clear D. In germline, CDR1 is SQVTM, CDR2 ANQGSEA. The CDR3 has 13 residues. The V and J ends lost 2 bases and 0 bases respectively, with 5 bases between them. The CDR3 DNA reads TGCAGCGTTGAACCCAGCTCCTACAATGAGCAGTTCTTC. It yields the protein CSVEPSSYNEQFF.

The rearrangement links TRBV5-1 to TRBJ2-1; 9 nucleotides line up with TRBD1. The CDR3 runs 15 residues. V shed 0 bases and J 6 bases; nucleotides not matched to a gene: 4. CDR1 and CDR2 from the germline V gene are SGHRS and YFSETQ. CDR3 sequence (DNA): TGCGCCAGCAGCTTGGGGGACAGGGATATCAATGAGCAGTTCTTC. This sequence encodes CASSLGDRDINEQFF. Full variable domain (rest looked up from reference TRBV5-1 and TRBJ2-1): KAGVTQTPRYLIKTRGQQVTLSCSPISGHRSVSWYQQTPGQGLQFLFEYFSETQRNKGNFPGRFSGRQFSNSRSEMNVSTLELGDSALYLCASSLGDRDINEQFFGPGTRLTVL.

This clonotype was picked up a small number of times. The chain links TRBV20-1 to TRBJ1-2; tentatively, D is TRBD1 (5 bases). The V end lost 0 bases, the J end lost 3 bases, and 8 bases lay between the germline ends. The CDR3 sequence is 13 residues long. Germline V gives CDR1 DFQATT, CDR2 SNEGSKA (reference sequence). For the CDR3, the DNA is TGCAGTGCTAGAGACAGGGTGGACTATGGCTACACCTTC. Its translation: CSARDRVDYGYTF.

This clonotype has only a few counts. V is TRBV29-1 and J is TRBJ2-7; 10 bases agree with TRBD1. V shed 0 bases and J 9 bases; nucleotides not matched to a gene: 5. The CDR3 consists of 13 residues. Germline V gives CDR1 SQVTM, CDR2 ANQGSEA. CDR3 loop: CSVEDRGQGPQYF. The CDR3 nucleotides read TGCAGCGTTGAAGATCGGGGACAGGGGCCGCAGTACTTC.

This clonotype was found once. The CDR3 DNA reads TGCGCCAGCAGCACACCGGGACTAGCCTCACCGGAGCAGTTCTTC. Its translation: CASSTPGLASPEQFF. The chain joins TRBV5-1 to TRBJ2-1; 9 bases are shared with TRBD2. Germline loops: CDR1 SGHRS, CDR2 YFSETQ. The V and J ends lost 4 bases and 10 bases, in that order; junction bases with no gene match: 12. There are 15 residues in the CDR3.

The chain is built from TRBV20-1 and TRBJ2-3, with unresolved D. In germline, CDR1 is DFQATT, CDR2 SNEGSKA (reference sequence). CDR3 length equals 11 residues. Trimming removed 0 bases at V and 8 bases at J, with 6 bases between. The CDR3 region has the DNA TGCAGTGCTAGAGATAGAGGTACGCAGTATTTT. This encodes CSARDRGTQYF.

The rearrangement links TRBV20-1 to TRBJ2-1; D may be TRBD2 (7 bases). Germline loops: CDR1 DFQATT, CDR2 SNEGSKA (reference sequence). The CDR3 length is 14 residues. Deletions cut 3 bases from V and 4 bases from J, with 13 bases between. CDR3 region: CSASGRGRYNEQFF. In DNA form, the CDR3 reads TGCAGTGCTAGTGGGAGGGGGAGATACAATGAGCAGTTCTTC.